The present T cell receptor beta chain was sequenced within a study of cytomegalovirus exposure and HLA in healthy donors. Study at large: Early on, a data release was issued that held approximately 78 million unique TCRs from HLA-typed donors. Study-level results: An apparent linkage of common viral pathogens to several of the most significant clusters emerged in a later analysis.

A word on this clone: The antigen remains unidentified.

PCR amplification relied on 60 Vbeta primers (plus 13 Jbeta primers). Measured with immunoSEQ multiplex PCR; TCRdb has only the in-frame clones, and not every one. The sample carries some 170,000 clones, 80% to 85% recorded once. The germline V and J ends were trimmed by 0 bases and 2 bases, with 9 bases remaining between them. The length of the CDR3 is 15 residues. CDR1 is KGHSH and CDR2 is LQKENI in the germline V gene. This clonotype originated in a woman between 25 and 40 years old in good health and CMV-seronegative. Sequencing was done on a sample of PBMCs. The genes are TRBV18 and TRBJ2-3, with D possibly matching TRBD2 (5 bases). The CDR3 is CASSPPTGSTDTQYF. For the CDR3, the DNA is TGTGCCAGCTCACCACCGACGGGGTCCACAGATACGCAGTATTTT.